Each of the 31 T cell receptor beta chains below was sequenced from the same sample in a study of T cells in tumors after PD-1 blockade. Here immunoSEQ multiplex PCR was the method, and the copy in TCRdb shows in-frame clones only, minus some. The sample carries 60,000 to 65,000 clones, under 80% recorded once. The specimen was PBMCs, collected after anti-PD-1 treatment. All receptors derive from a human donor with basal cell carcinoma.

The CDR3 DNA reads as TGTGCCAGCAGCTCGGGACAGTACGAGCAGTACTTC. This sequence encodes CASSSGQYEQYF. The V call is TRBV6-5, the J call TRBJ2-7, with 7 bases identical to TRBD1. Germline CDR1 MNHEY, CDR2 SVGAGI. The CDR3 extends over 12 amino acids. V lost 6 bases, J lost 4 bases, and 3 bases stayed unmatched.

This clone was detected only a few times. The chain has TRBV19 and TRBJ2-7; D uncertain. V was clipped by 7 bases and J by 3 bases, with 16 bases between them. The germline V gene has CDR1 LNHDA and CDR2 SQIVND (reference sequence). This CDR3 region has 14 residues. The CDR3 nucleotides are TGTGCCAGTACTCCTAAGTCTAGAGACTACGAGCAGTACTTC. Residues: CASTPKSRDYEQYF. Full variable domain (remainder filled in from reference TRBV19 and TRBJ2-7): DGGITQSPKYLFRKEGQNVTLSCEQNLNHDAMYWYRQDPGQGLRLIYYSQIVNDFQKGDIAEGYSVSREKKESFPLTVTSAQKNPTAFYLCASTPKSRDYEQYFGPGTRLTVT.

The chain has TRBV19 and TRBJ2-7; 12 bases map to TRBD2. This CDR3 spans 16 amino acids. With 4 bases clipped from V and 4 bases from J, the junction kept 8 bases outside the gene matches. Germline V gives CDR1 LNHDA, CDR2 SQIVND (reference sequence). The CDR3 loop is CASSTRPGTSGYEQYF. The CDR3 DNA sequence: TGTGCCAGTAGTACCCGACCCGGGACTAGCGGGTACGAGCAGTACTTC. Variable domain in full (rest from reference TRBV19 and TRBJ2-7): DGGITQSPKYLFRKEGQNVTLSCEQNLNHDAMYWYRQDPGQGLRLIYYSQIVNDFQKGDIAEGYSVSREKKESFPLTVTSAQKNPTAFYLCASSTRPGTSGYEQYFGPGTRLTVT.

V is TRBV7-2 and J is TRBJ2-7; 7 bases line up with TRBD2. Germline V gene data show CDR1 as SGHTA and CDR2 as FQGNSA. The V segment lost 5 bases and the J segment 0 bases; nucleotides outside the gene matches: 7. This CDR3 is built from 15 residues. CDR3 protein: CASSPRSGDSYEQYF. CDR3 coding DNA: TGTGCCAGCAGCCCGCGAAGCGGGGACTCCTACGAGCAGTACTTC.

This clone has more than one count but fewer than ten. The chain combines TRBV5-4 with TRBJ2-7; possible D gene TRBD2, 6 bases. This CDR3 spans 15 amino acids. Trimming stripped 0 bases from V and 0 bases from J, with 10 bases between. Per the germline V gene, CDR1 is SGHNT and CDR2 is YYREEE (reference sequence). CDR3 protein: CASSLAGGTSYEQYF. The CDR3 coding sequence is TGTGCCAGCAGCTTGGCCGGCGGGACCTCCTACGAGCAGTACTTC.

This sequence joins TRBV7-9 and TRBJ2-5, with 9 bases lining up with TRBD2. CDR1 and CDR2 from the germline V gene are SEHNR and FQNEAQ (reference sequence). CDR3 length equals 13 residues. V trimming: 4 bases; J trimming: 3 bases; junction bases outside the gene matches: 0. CDR3: CASSSSGEETQYF. The CDR3 DNA sequence: TGTGCCAGCAGCTCTAGCGGGGAAGAGACCCAGTACTTC. Combining the CDR3 with reference TRBV7-9 and TRBJ2-5 gives the whole variable domain DTGVSQNPRHKITKRGQNVTFRCDPISEHNRLYWYRQTLGQGPEFLTYFQNEAQLEKSRLLSDRFSAERPKGSFSTLEIQRTEQGDSAMYLCASSSSGEETQYFGPGTRLLVL.

The CDR3 DNA follows: TGTGCCAGCAGTTTATCCCAGAGCTCCTACAATGAGCAGTTCTTC. Amino acids: CASSLSQSSYNEQFF. The rearrangement uses TRBV27 and TRBJ2-1; D gene unclear. The CDR3 covers 15 residues. CDR1 is MNHEY, CDR2 SMNVEV, per germline (reference sequence). The V and J ends lost 0 bases and 0 bases respectively, with 6 bases between them.

The gene calls are TRBV5-1 and TRBJ2-7, with a possible D match to TRBD1 (6 bases). Germline values: CDR1 SGHRS, CDR2 YFSETQ. This CDR3 region has 17 residues. The V end was cut by 4 bases, the J end by 3 bases, with 23 bases between. CDR3 protein: CASSPTIRQDSDYEQYF. CDR3 sequence (DNA): TGCGCCAGCAGCCCTACTATCCGACAGGACAGTGACTACGAGCAGTACTTC.

The rearrangement links TRBV9 to TRBJ2-3; 10 positions match TRBD2. Germline CDR1 is SGDLS and CDR2 is YYNGEE. The CDR3 contains 13 residues. V shed 4 bases, J shed 9 bases, and the junction held 5 bases outside the gene matches. The CDR3: CASSSGAGGTQYF. CDR3 DNA sequence: TGTGCCAGCAGCTCCGGAGCGGGGGGGACGCAGTATTTT.

The chain is built from TRBV29-1 and TRBJ2-7, with D possibly matching TRBD2 (6 bases). Germline CDR1 is SQVTM and CDR2 is ANQGSEA. The CDR3 totals 13 residues. With 1 base removed from V and 2 bases from J, the gap between germline ends came to 9 bases. The CDR3 bases are TGCAGCGTTGAAGGGGGGGTTCCCTACGAGCAGTACTTC. It yields the protein CSVEGGVPYEQYF.

This clone has more than one count but fewer than ten. The genes are TRBV18 and TRBJ1-1, with TRBD1 as a possible D gene (6 bases). With 2 bases removed from V and 4 bases from J, the gap between germline ends came to 17 bases. Germline CDR1 and CDR2: KGHSH and LQKENI. The CDR3 consists of 16 residues. In nucleotides, the CDR3 is TGTGCCAGCTCACCAAGGGAACGGGGGGCGAGCACTGAAGCTTTCTTT. Translated, it gives CASSPRERGASTEAFF.

The chain employs TRBV5-1 and TRBJ2-1; maybe TRBD1 (6 bases). In germline, CDR1 is SGHRS, CDR2 YFSETQ. V was cut by 3 bases and J by 6 bases, with 16 bases left in between. The CDR3 contains 15 residues. Here the CDR3 reads CASSSTGTRPNEQFF. The CDR3, as DNA: TGCGCCAGCAGCTCAACAGGGACCAGGCCCAATGAGCAGTTCTTC.

The CDR3 protein is CASSTPLQGNGNTIYF. As DNA, the CDR3 is TGTGCCAGCAGCACACCCTTACAGGGAAATGGAAACACCATATATTTT. The chain joins TRBV5-4 to TRBJ1-3, with D perhaps TRBD1 (6 bases). This CDR3 has 16 residues. V lost 4 bases, J lost 3 bases, and 17 bases lay in between. Germline CDR1 reads SGHNT; CDR2 reads YYREEE (reference sequence).

The chain combines TRBV6-5 with TRBJ2-7; TRBD2 aligns across 7 bases. From germline, CDR1 is MNHEY and CDR2 SVGAGI. This CDR3 has 16 amino acids. V shed 0 bases and J 4 bases; nucleotides not matched to a gene: 9. The CDR3 loop is CASSYSHGGGGYEQYF. CDR3 DNA sequence: TGTGCCAGCAGTTACTCCCATGGCGGGGGTGGGTACGAGCAGTACTTC.

This clone was counted only a few times. This chain joins TRBV5-1 and TRBJ1-2, with TRBD1 as a possible D gene (6 bases). Trimming took off 2 bases at V and 7 bases at J, with 15 bases between the two ends. The length of the CDR3 is 14 residues. Germline CDR1 is SGHRS and CDR2 is YFSETQ. CDR3 in DNA: TGCGCCAGCAGCTTCGGCGGCAGGGGCCTTGGCTACACCTTC. It translates to CASSFGGRGLGYTF.

The chain combines TRBV6-4 with TRBJ1-6; the D gene is possibly TRBD1 (6 bases). Germline V gene sequence: CDR1 MRHNA, CDR2 SNTAGT. The CDR3 is 14 residues long. V dropped 5 bases and J dropped 5 bases, with 10 bases sitting between them. In nucleotides, the CDR3 is TGTGCCAGCAGTTCGGGGGGCAATAATTCACCCCTCCACTTT. It yields the protein CASSSGGNNSPLHF.

The J gene is TRBJ1-4, the V gene TRBV29-1; D not certain. The CDR3 extends over 13 amino acids. Trimming cost V 3 bases and J 8 bases, with 13 bases left between them. Germline values: CDR1 SQVTM, CDR2 ANQGSEA. The CDR3 protein is CSVDRREGEKLFF. CDR3 coding DNA: TGCAGCGTTGACAGGAGAGAGGGAGAAAAACTGTTTTTT.

The rearrangement joins TRBV4-2 to TRBJ2-3, with D perhaps TRBD1 (5 bases). Germline CDR1 LGHNA, CDR2 YNFKEQ. The germline V and J ends were trimmed by 4 bases and 1 base, with 12 bases remaining between them. This CDR3 comprises 15 residues. The CDR3 DNA reads as TGTGCCAGCAGCCTTGGCGTGGGGCGCACAGATACGCAGTATTTT. Its translation: CASSLGVGRTDTQYF.

V usage is TRBV19 and J usage is TRBJ1-3, with TRBD1 matching over 8 bases. J was trimmed by 3 bases and V by 5 bases; bases with no gene match: 3. The CDR3 covers 14 residues. Germline CDR1 LNHDA, CDR2 SQIVND (reference sequence). The CDR3 spells CASSYDRGGNTIYF. The CDR3 DNA is TGTGCCAGTAGTTACGACAGGGGTGGAAACACCATATATTTT. The entire variable domain, with the rest obtained from reference TRBV19 and TRBJ1-3, is as follows: DGGITQSPKYLFRKEGQNVTLSCEQNLNHDAMYWYRQDPGQGLRLIYYSQIVNDFQKGDIAEGYSVSREKKESFPLTVTSAQKNPTAFYLCASSYDRGGNTIYFGEGSWLTVV.

This sequence joins TRBV7-6 and TRBJ2-1, with D perhaps TRBD2 (6 bases). CDR1 and CDR2 (germline): SGHVS, FNYEAQ. CDR3 length: 17 residues. V gave up 1 base and J gave up 3 bases, with 16 bases separating them. CDR3 sequence reads: CASSLDGRLGYYNEQFF. DNA of the CDR3: TGTGCCAGCAGCTTAGACGGGAGACTAGGGTACTACAATGAGCAGTTCTTC.

The chain joins TRBV4-2 to TRBJ2-7; D not certain. The V gene lost 0 bases and the J gene lost 5 bases, with 14 bases spanning the gap. This CDR3 region has 15 residues. Germline CDR1 is LGHNA and CDR2 is YNFKEQ. The CDR3 DNA follows: TGTGCCAGCAGCCAAGAACGGCGGACCTTTGACGAGCAGTACTTC. It yields the protein CASSQERRTFDEQYF.

There are a few counts of this clone. The rearrangement links TRBV28 to TRBJ2-7; the match to TRBD1 covers 7 bases. From germline, CDR1 is MDHEN and CDR2 SYDVKM. Unmatched junction bases numbered 6, after V lost 7 bases and J lost 3 bases. This CDR3 has 13 amino acids. Written as DNA, the CDR3 is TGTGCCAGCAACCCCCCAGGGGGCTACGAGCAGTACTTC. Encoded protein: CASNPPGGYEQYF.

The J gene is TRBJ2-1, the V gene TRBV24-1; D is ambiguous. Germline values: CDR1 KGHDR, CDR2 SFDVKD. This CDR3 has 14 amino acids. The V gene lost 0 bases and the J gene lost 4 bases, with 6 bases spanning the gap. The DNA for the CDR3 is TGTGCCACCAGTGATTTGTCAGGATACAATGAGCAGTTCTTC. Translating it yields CATSDLSGYNEQFF.

The chain has TRBV3-1 (or the pseudogene TRBV3-2) and TRBJ2-7; the D is unclear. The CDR3 spans 14 residues. Germline V CDR1 and CDR2: LGHDT, YNNKEL (reference sequence). Trimming took 0 bases from V and 2 from J, leaving 8 bases between them. The CDR3 spells CASSQDPSTYEQYF. As DNA, the CDR3 is TGTGCCAGCAGCCAAGATCCCAGCACCTACGAGCAGTACTTC.

The CDR3 coding sequence is TGTGCCAGCAGCCAAGGCCCCCCGGGGGGGACTGGAAACACCATATATTTT. This sequence encodes CASSQGPPGGTGNTIYF. The chain couples TRBV3-1 (or the pseudogene TRBV3-2) to TRBJ1-3; tentative D call: TRBD1 (5 bases). The CDR3 runs 17 residues. Germline V CDR1 and CDR2: LGHDT, YNNKEL (reference sequence). The ends were cut back, 1 base at V and 2 bases at J, with 15 bases in the middle.

V gene TRBV3-1 (or the pseudogene TRBV3-2) combines with J gene TRBJ2-5; 11 bases are a match to TRBD2. CDR1 and CDR2 (germline): LGHDT, YNNKEL (reference sequence). J was trimmed by 6 bases and V by 0 bases; bases with no gene match: 6. The CDR3 is made up of 16 amino acids. DNA of the CDR3: TGTGCCAGCAGCCAAGATATAGCGGGGGGGCGTCAGACCCAGTACTTC. Protein sequence: CASSQDIAGGRQTQYF.

The chain uses TRBV6-5 and TRBJ2-7; 9 bases are a match to TRBD2. Germline trimming cut 3 bases from V and 6 bases from J; bases unmatched to any gene: 6. CDR3 size: 14 residues. Germline assignment: CDR1 MNHEY and CDR2 SVGAGI. CDR3 protein: CASSYRSGGLEQYF. CDR3 nucleotides: TGTGCCAGCAGTTATCGTAGCGGGGGTCTCGAGCAGTACTTC.

The gene calls are TRBV28 and TRBJ1-4; D remains ambiguous. There are 15 residues in the CDR3. The germline V and J ends were trimmed by 2 bases and 0 bases, with 7 bases remaining between them. Germline V gene lookup returns CDR1 MDHEN and CDR2 SYDVKM. CDR3 coding DNA: TGTGCCAGCAGTTTAATGAGCACAACTAATGAAAAACTGTTTTTT. Translated: CASSLMSTTNEKLFF. Based on the CDR3 plus reference TRBV28 and TRBJ1-4, the full variable domain is DVKVTQSSRYLVKRTGEKVFLECVQDMDHENMFWYRQDPGLGLRLIYFSYDVKMKEKGDIPEGYSVSREKKERFSLILESASTNQTSMYLCASSLMSTTNEKLFFGSGTQLSVL.

The chain combines TRBV27 with TRBJ1-2; a weak D match, TRBD1 (5 bases). The CDR3 runs to 16 residues. Between the trimmed V and J ends, which lost 6 bases and 2 bases, there was a span of 19 bases. Germline V lookup: CDR1 MNHEY, CDR2 SMNVEV (reference sequence). This chain's CDR3 is CASSPPLGEVNYGYTF. In DNA, the CDR3 is TGTGCCAGCAGCCCCCCCTTGGGGGAAGTGAACTATGGCTACACCTTC.

V gene TRBV28 combines with J gene TRBJ1-2, with D possibly TRBD1 on 6 matching bases. This CDR3 is 14 amino acids long. The germline CDR1 and CDR2 sequences are MDHEN and SYDVKM. Trimming stripped 3 bases from V and 2 bases from J, with 10 bases between. DNA of the CDR3: TGTGCCAGCAGTTTGGGACAAGGCAACTATGGCTACACCTTC. Translated: CASSLGQGNYGYTF.

This chain joins TRBV3-1 (or the pseudogene TRBV3-2) and TRBJ2-7; D is unclear. This CDR3 is 13 amino acids long. Trimming removed 1 base from V and 2 bases from J, with 6 bases in between. CDR1 is LGHDT, CDR2 YNNKEL, per germline (reference sequence). In DNA, the CDR3 is TGTGCCAGCAGCCAAGGGTCCACCTACGAGCAGTACTTC. Its protein product is CASSQGSTYEQYF.